Listed below are T cell receptor beta chains from one sample, sequenced in a study of beta chain features in type 1 diabetes. The table came from immunoSEQ multiplex PCR; TCRdb's copy has only in-frame clones and leaves some out. This table holds hundreds of thousands of clones, over 25% found once. The material sequenced was naive CD4+ T cells from blood. Source of these receptors: a man younger than 35 in good health. The CDR3 runs from the conserved cysteine through the conserved F or W. Each record gives: CDR3 length, J gene, D gene, clone size, V gene, CDR3 DNA, CDR3 protein. D genes are given only for firm matches. The listing skips clone size in some rows; elsewhere it reads once, few, many or a size class.

>17|TRBJ2-1|TRBD1|few|TRBV28
TGTGCCAGCAGTTCCGTGGAGGGGGACAGGGGCTACAATGAGCAGTTCTTC
CASSSVEGDRGYNEQFF
>11|TRBJ2-4|.|few|TRBV7-2
TGTGCCAGCAGCTTAGCGGGGCCAAAGTACTTC
CASSLAGPKYF
>15|TRBJ2-1|.|few|TRBV15
TGTGCCACCAGCCAAGGGCCGGCCCGAGGAAATGAGCAGTTCTTC
CATSQGPARGNEQFF
>14|TRBJ2-7|TRBD2|.|TRBV15
TGTGCCACCAGCAGTTTAGCGGGAGTATACGAGCAGTACTTC
CATSSLAGVYEQYF
>14|TRBJ2-5|.|.|TRBV7-7
TGTGCTAGCAGCTTATTCACCTTTGTTGAGACCCAGTACTTC
CASSLFTFVETQYF
>13|TRBJ1-2|.|few|TRBV30
TGTGCCTGGAGTCCGGGTAGTTACTATGGCTACACCTTC
CAWSPGSYYGYTF
>15|TRBJ2-1|.|.|TRBV29-1
TGCAGCGTCATTGCTAGCGACCGGTGGTACAATGAGCAGTTCTTC
CSVIASDRWYNEQFF
>12|TRBJ1-1|.|.|TRBV9
TGTGCCAGCAGCGTAGCTAGCATTGTAGCTTTCTTT
CASSVASIVAFF
>13|TRBJ1-2|.|few|TRBV7-2
TGTGCCAGCAGCTTAGTACAGAGCTATGGCTACACCTTC
CASSLVQSYGYTF
>16|TRBJ2-4|.|few|TRBV6-5
TGTGCCAGCAGTTACGCCCTCAGGGAAGCCAAAAACATTCAGTACTTC
CASSYALREAKNIQYF
>11|TRBJ1-2|.|.|TRBV29-1
TGCAGCGTTGTGGGGTATAATGGCTACACCTTC
CSVVGYNGYTF
>13|TRBJ1-2|.|.|TRBV6-5
TGTGCCAGCAGTTTGGGCAGGTGGGGAGGCTACACCTTC
CASSLGRWGGYTF
>16|TRBJ2-7|.|few|TRBV5-1
TGCGCCAGCAGCGCTCGCGGATCCCAAACGGCCTACGAGCAGTACTTC
CASSARGSQTAYEQYF
>14|TRBJ1-5|TRBD1|.|TRBV30
TGTGCCTGGAGCCCCGACAGGGACAATCAGCCCCAGCATTTT
CAWSPDRDNQPQHF
>13|TRBJ2-5|.|.|TRBV11-2
TGTGCCAGCAGCTTAATCCTCGGGGAGACCCAGTACTTC
CASSLILGETQYF
>17|TRBJ2-1|TRBD2|few|TRBV7-2
TGTGCCAGCAGCTTAGCGGTTAGCGGGAGGCCCAGGAATGAGCAGTTCTTC
CASSLAVSGRPRNEQFF
>15|TRBJ2-3|TRBD2|.|TRBV7-7
TGTGCCAGCAGCCTAGCGGGAGGGGTTTCAGATACGCAGTATTTT
CASSLAGGVSDTQYF
>17|TRBJ2-3|TRBD2|.|TRBV7-9
TGTGCCAGCAGCTTGGGCCGGGAGGGCCGTAGCACAGATACGCAGTATTTT
CASSLGREGRSTDTQYF
>15|TRBJ2-1|TRBD2|.|TRBV6-6
TGTGCCAGCAGAGGACTAGCGGGAGGTGTAAATGAGCAGTTCTTC
CASRGLAGGVNEQFF
>14|TRBJ2-1|.|.|TRBV10-3
TGTGCCATCACCGCGGACAAGCAATACAATGAGCAGTTCTTC
CAITADKQYNEQFF
>13|TRBJ1-4|.|.|TRBV29-1
TGCAGCGTGGCCGGGCCCGAGGCTGAAAAACTGTTTTTT
CSVAGPEAEKLFF
>15|TRBJ2-5|.|few|TRBV7-2
TGTGCCAGCAGCTTAGCGGGTTGGGCCGGCGAGACCCAGTACTTC
CASSLAGWAGETQYF